This entry lists 10 T cell receptor beta chains sequenced from one sample in a study of T cell responses to AZD1222 COVID-19 vaccine. Method: immunoSEQ multiplex PCR; TCRdb's copy keeps in-frame clones and lacks some. The table shows approximately 140,000 clones, with nearly 95% occurring only once. The input for sequencing was peripheral blood, taken on day 0 of AZD1222 vaccination. These TCRs come from an adult in good health.

The rearrangement links TRBV6-5 to TRBJ2-2, with 9 positions matching TRBD1. CDR1 is MNHEY and CDR2 is SVGAGI in the germline V gene. The CDR3 runs 14 residues. With 9 bases clipped from V and 5 bases from J, the junction kept 7 bases outside the gene matches. The CDR3: CASRGQGVTGELFF. For the CDR3, the DNA is TGTGCCAGTCGGGGACAGGGTGTTACCGGGGAGCTGTTTTTT.

The rearrangement links TRBV7-9 to TRBJ1-4; 10 bases align to TRBD1. The CDR3 has 17 residues. CDR1 is SEHNR and CDR2 is FQNEAQ in the germline V gene (reference sequence). V dropped 5 bases and J dropped 3; count of bases not matched to a gene: 9. Written as DNA, the CDR3 is TGTGCCAGCAGCCCGTCCCGGGACAGGGGCGCTAATGAAAAACTGTTTTTT. Translating it yields CASSPSRDRGANEKLFF.

The rearrangement uses TRBV5-1 and TRBJ2-6; no reliable D call. There are 16 residues in the CDR3. Germline V gene data show CDR1 as SGHRS and CDR2 as YFSETQ. Between the trimmed V and J ends, which lost 4 bases and 0 bases, there was a span of 11 bases. CDR3 loop: CASSETVNSGANVLTF. In DNA, the CDR3 is TGCGCCAGCAGCGAGACTGTAAACTCTGGGGCCAACGTCCTGACTTTC.

V usage is TRBV5-1 and J usage is TRBJ1-2; D gene ambiguous. There are 11 residues in the CDR3. Deletions cut 5 bases from V and 7 bases from J, with 9 bases between. Per the germline V gene, CDR1 is SGHRS and CDR2 is YFSETQ. The CDR3 here is CASSNRFGYTF. CDR3 in DNA: TGCGCCAGCAGTAACCGGTTTGGCTACACCTTC.

The chain couples TRBV6-4 to TRBJ1-2, with 7 bases fitting TRBD1. The ends lost 6 bases at V and 4 bases at J; junction bases unmatched: 5. The germline gives CDR1 MRHNA, CDR2 SNTAGT. The CDR3 has 13 residues. The CDR3 nucleotides read TGTGCCAGCAGAGAGACAGGGTCCTATGGCTACACCTTC. It encodes CASRETGSYGYTF.

The J gene is TRBJ2-5, the V gene TRBV19; TRBD1 agrees at 7 bases. V shed 5 bases, J shed 4 bases, and the junction held 7 bases outside the gene matches. In germline, CDR1 is LNHDA, CDR2 SQIVND (reference sequence). The CDR3 length is 14 residues. The CDR3 bases are TGTGCCAGTAGTCGCGGCGACAGGGCAGAGACCCAGTACTTC. Amino acid sequence: CASSRGDRAETQYF.

The chain has TRBV21-1 and TRBJ2-1; TRBD2 reflects the table's D call only, with no check against the DNA. TRBV21-1 is designated a pseudogene. CDR3 size: 17 residues. In nucleotides, the CDR3 is TGTGCCAGCAGCAAAGAATCAGAGGGAGCCCCCTACAATGAGCAGTTCTTC. Translating it yields CASSKESEGAPYNEQFF.

This rearrangement joins TRBV25-1 to TRBJ2-1; 12 bases align to TRBD2. There are 15 residues in the CDR3. In germline, CDR1 is MGHDK, CDR2 SYGVNS. After removal of 4 bases from V and 8 bases from J, the junction contained 6 bases not matched to a gene. CDR3 DNA: TGTGCCAGCAGTGGGTCGACTAGCGGGAGCTATGAGCAGTTCTTC. Translating gives CASSGSTSGSYEQFF.

The CDR3, as DNA: TGCGCCAGCAGCCAGCCCGGTGGATACGAGCAGTACTTC. Its protein product is CASSQPGGYEQYF. The rearrangement links TRBV4-1 to TRBJ2-7; D unclear. Trimming took 3 bases from V and 4 from J, leaving 10 bases between them. This CDR3 comprises 13 residues. Germline assignment: CDR1 MGHRA and CDR2 YSYEKL.

This chain links TRBV6-1 with TRBJ1-5; unclear D gene. Germline V gives CDR1 MNHNS, CDR2 SASEGT. CDR3 length: 17 amino acids. Trimming removed 2 bases from V and 0 bases from J, with 14 bases in between. The CDR3 nucleotides read TGTGCCAGCAGTGAATCTAGGGTCCCAAATAGCAATCAGCCCCAGCATTTT. It codes for CASSESRVPNSNQPQHF.